These T cell receptor beta chains were read from a single sample in a study of blood T cell repertoires in COVID-19. Generated by immunoSEQ multiplex PCR, the TCRdb table keeps only in-frame clones and is missing some. This table has 250,000 to 300,000 clones, approximately 93% appearing once. Sequenced material: peripheral blood. These receptors were collected from a woman aged 25 to 39 with COVID-19, enrolled during active disease. The conserved cysteine and the conserved F or W are not part of the CDR3 here. Each record gives: J gene, V gene, CDR3 protein.

TRBJ2-1 TRBV28 ASSGLAGGYNEQF
TRBJ1-1 TRBV19 ASRLQGNTEAF
TRBJ2-7 TRBV3-1/TRBV3-2 ASSQDAGGNLEQY
TRBJ1-1 TRBV10-1 ASSEGKGASKRKAF
TRBJ2-7 TRBV5-1 ASSPGHSFGPYEQY
TRBJ1-2 TRBV27 ASSSFYRDSPYGYT
TRBJ2-7 TRBV15 ATSPGTSGVYEQY
TRBJ1-4 TRBV28 ASSYGQNKAGEKLF
TRBJ1-1 TRBV13 ASSFRLTGSLGAF
TRBJ1-2 TRBV30 ATRTGYGYT
TRBJ1-4 TRBV6-5 ASSPQGAGEKLF
TRBJ2-2 TRBV6-4 ASKTLAGTTGELF
TRBJ2-7 TRBV2 ASRGTSGDLYEQY
TRBJ2-1 TRBV6-4 ASSDTSGKRF
TRBJ2-2 TRBV7-9 ASSFRGFNTGELF
TRBJ1-1 TRBV5-6 ASSAVEASGTEAF
TRBJ1-3 TRBV19 ASSTRTGSRINTIY
TRBJ1-1 TRBV6-5 ASSYSPGMNTEAF
TRBJ2-7 TRBV5-4 ASSSGQGVREQY
TRBJ2-6 TRBV11-2 ASSFTGVSGANVLT
TRBJ2-7 TRBV28 ASSTTGTSGGIDYEQY
TRBJ1-1 TRBV5-4 ASSLRTVNTEAF
TRBJ1-5 TRBV18 ASSPRGGVGQPQH
TRBJ2-1 TRBV5-1 ASSLFGDREYNEQF
TRBJ2-3 TRBV9 ASSGGQITDTQY
TRBJ1-2 TRBV5-4 ASSPDYDRYYT
TRBJ1-2 TRBV6-6 ASSYSRYQYGYT
TRBJ2-3 TRBV9 ASSALAGGRTDTQY
TRBJ2-1 TRBV28 AGSLYKTGLDEQF
TRBJ1-2 TRBV13 ASSWPTGSSYGYT
TRBJ2-7 TRBV21-1 ASTKDRVGEQY
TRBJ2-7 TRBV4-1 ASSQDRTSEQY
TRBJ1-4 TRBV10-3 AISENRDVSANEKLF
TRBJ2-5 TRBV18 ASSPIDRQETQY
TRBJ2-5 TRBV27 ASSPLTSGRAKETQY